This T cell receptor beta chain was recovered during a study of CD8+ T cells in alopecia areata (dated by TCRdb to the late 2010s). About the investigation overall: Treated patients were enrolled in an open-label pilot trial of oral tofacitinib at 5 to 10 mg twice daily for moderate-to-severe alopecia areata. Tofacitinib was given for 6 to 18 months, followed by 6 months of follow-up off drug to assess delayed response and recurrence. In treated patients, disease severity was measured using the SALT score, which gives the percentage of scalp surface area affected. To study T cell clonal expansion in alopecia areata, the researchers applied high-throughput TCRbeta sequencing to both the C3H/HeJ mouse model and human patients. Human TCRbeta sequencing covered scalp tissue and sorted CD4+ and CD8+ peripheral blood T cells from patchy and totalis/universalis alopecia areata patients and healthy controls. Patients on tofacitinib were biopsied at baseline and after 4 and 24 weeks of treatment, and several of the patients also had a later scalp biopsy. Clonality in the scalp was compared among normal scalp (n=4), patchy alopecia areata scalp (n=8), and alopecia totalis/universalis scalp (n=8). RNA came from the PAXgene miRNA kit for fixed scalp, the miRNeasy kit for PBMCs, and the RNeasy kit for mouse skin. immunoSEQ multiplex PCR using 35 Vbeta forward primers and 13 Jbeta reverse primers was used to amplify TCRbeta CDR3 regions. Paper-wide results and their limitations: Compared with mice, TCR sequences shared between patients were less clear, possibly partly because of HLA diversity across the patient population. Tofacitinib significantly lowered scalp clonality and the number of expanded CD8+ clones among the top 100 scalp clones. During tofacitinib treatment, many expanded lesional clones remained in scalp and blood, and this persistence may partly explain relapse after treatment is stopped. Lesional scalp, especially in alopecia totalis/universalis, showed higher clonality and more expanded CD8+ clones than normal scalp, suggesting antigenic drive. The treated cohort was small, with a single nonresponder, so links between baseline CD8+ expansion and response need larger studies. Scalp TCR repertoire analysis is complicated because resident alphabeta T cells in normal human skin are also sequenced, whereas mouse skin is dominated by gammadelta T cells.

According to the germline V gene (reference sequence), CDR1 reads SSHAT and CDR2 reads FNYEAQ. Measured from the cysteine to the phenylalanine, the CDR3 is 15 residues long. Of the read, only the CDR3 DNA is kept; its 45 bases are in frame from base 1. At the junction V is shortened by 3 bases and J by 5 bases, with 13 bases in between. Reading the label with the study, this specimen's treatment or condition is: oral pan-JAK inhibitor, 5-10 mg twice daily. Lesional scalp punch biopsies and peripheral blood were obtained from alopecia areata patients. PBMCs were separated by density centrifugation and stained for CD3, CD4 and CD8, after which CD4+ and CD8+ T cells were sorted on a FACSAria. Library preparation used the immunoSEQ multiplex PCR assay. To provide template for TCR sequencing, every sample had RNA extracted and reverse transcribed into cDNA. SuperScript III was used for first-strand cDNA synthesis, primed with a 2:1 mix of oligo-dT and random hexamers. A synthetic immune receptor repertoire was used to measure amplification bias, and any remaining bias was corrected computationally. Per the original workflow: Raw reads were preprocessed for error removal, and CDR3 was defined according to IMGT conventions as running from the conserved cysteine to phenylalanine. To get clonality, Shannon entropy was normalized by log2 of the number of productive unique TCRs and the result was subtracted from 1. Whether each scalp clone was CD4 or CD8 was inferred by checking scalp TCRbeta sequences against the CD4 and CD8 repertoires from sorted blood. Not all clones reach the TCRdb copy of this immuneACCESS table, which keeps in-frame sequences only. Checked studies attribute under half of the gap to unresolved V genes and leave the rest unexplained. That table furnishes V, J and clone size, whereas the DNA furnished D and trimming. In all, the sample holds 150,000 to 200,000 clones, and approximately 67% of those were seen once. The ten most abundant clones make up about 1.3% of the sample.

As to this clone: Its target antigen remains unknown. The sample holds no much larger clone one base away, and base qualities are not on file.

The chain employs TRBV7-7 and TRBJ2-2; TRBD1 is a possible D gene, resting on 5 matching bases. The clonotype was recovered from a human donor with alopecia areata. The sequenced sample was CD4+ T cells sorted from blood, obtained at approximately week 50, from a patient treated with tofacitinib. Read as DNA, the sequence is TGTGCCAGCAGCTTGCAGGGAAGAGGAACCGGGGAGCTGTTTTTT. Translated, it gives CASSLQGRGTGELFF.